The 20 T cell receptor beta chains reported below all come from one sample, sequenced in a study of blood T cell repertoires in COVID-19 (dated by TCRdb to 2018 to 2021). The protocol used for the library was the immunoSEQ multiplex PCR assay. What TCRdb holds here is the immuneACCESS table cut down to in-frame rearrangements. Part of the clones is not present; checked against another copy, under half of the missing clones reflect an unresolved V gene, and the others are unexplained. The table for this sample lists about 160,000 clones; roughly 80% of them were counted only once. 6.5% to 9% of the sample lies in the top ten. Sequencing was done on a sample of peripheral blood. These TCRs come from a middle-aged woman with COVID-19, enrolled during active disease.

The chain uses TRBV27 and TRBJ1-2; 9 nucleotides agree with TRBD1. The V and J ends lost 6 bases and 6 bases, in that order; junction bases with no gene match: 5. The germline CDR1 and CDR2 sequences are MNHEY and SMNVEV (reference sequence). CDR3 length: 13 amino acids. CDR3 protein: CASSPGTGNGYTF. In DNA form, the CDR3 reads TGTGCCAGCAGCCCCGGGACAGGGAATGGCTACACCTTC.

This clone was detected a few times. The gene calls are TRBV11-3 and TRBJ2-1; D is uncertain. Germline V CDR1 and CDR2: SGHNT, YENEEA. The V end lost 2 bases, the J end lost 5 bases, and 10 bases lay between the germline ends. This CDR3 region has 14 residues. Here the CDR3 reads CASSLMFGDNEQFF. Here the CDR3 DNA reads TGTGCCAGCAGCTTAATGTTCGGAGACAATGAGCAGTTCTTC.

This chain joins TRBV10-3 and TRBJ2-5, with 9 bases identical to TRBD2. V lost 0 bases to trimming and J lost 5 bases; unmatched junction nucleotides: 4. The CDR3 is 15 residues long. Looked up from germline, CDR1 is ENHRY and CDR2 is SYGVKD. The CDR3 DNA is TGTGCCATCAGTGAGTCTGCGGGAGGGGGGGAGACCCAGTACTTC. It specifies CAISESAGGGETQYF.

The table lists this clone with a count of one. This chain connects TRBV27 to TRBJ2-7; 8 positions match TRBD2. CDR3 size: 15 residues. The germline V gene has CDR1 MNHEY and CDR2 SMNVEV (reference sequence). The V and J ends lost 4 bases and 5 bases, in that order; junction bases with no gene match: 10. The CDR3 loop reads CASSSPAGVSDEQYF. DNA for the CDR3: TGTGCCAGCAGTTCTCCAGCGGGAGTAAGTGACGAGCAGTACTTC.

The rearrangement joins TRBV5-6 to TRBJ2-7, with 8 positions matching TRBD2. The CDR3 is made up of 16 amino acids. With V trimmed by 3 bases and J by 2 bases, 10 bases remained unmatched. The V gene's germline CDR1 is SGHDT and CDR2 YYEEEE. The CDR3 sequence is CASSSGGGGLTYEQYV. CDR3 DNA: TGTGCCAGCAGCTCGGGAGGGGGGGGTCTAACCTACGAGCAGTACGTC.

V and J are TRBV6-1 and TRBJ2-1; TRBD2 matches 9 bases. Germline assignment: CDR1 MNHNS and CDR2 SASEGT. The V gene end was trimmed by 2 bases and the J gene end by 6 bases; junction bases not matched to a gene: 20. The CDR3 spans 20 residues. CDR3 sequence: CASSEYGSGSVPLKINEQFF. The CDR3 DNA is TGTGCCAGCAGTGAATACGGTAGCGGGAGTGTTCCCCTAAAGATCAATGAGCAGTTCTTC.

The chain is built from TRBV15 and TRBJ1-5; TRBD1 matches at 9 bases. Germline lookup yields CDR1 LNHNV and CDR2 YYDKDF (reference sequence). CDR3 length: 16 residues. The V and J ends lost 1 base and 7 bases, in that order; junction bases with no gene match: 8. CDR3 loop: CATSRGTGDPRQPQHF. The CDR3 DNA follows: TGTGCCACCAGCAGAGGGACAGGGGACCCCCGGCAGCCCCAGCATTTT.

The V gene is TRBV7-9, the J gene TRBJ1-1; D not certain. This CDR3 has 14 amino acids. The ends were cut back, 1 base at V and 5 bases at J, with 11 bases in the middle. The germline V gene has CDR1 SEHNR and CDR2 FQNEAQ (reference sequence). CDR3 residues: CASSLDGSRTEAFF. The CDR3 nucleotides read TGTGCCAGCAGCTTAGACGGGTCTCGTACTGAAGCTTTCTTT.

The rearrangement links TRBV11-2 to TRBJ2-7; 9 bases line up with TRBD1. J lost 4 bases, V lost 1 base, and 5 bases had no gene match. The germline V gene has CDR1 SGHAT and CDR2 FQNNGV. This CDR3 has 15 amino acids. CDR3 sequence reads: CASSLVGQGFYEQYV. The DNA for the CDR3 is TGTGCCAGCAGCTTAGTGGGACAGGGTTTTTACGAGCAGTACGTC.

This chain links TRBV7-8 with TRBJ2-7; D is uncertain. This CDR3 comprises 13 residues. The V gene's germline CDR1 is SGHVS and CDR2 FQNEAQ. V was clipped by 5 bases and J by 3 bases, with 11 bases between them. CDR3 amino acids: CASSPRLDYEQYF. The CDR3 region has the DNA TGTGCCAGCAGCCCAAGACTTGACTACGAGCAGTACTTC.

Written as DNA, the CDR3 is TGCGCCAGCAGCCAAGATTACGAGACAGAAGCTTTCTTT. As protein: CASSQDYETEAFF. This rearrangement joins TRBV4-1 to TRBJ1-1; unclear D gene. Germline lookup yields CDR1 MGHRA and CDR2 YSYEKL. CDR3 length: 13 amino acids. V was trimmed by 0 bases and J by 8 bases, leaving 10 bases between them.

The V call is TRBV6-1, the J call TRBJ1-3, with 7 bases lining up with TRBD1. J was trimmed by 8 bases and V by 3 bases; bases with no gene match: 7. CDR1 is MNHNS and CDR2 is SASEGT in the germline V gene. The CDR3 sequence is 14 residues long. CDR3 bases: TGTGCCAGCAGTGAGACAGGGTCATCAGACACCATATATTTT. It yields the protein CASSETGSSDTIYF.

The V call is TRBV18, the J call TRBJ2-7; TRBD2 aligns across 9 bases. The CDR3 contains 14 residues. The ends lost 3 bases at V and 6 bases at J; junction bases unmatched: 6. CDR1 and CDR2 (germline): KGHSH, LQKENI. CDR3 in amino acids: CASSPGGRAPEQYF. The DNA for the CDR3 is TGTGCCAGCTCACCCGGCGGGAGGGCCCCCGAGCAGTACTTC. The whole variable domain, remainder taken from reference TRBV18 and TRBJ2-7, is NAGVMQNPRHLVRRRGQEARLRCSPMKGHSHVYWYRQLPEEGLKFMVYLQKENIIDESGMPKERFSAEFPKEGPSILRIQQVVRGDSAAYFCASSPGGRAPEQYFGPGTRLTVT.

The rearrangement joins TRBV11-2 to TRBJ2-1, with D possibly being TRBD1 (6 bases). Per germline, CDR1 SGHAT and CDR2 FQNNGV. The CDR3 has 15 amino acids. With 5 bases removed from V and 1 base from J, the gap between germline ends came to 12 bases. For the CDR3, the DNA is TGTGCCAGCAGCCAAGACGGGACATCCTACAATGAGCAGTTCTTC. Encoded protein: CASSQDGTSYNEQFF.

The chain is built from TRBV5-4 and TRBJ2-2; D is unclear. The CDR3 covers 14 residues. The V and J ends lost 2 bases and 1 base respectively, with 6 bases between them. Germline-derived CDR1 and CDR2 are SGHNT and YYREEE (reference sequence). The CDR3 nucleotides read TGTGCCAGCAGCTTAAGACAGAACACCGGGGAGCTGTTTTTT. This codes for CASSLRQNTGELFF.

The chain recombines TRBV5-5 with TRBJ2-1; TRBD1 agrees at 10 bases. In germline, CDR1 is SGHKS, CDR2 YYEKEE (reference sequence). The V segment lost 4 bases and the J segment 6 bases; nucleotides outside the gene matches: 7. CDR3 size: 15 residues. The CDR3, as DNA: TGTGCCAGCAGCCAGACAGGGGGCAGGGGCAATGAGCAGTTCTTC. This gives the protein CASSQTGGRGNEQFF.

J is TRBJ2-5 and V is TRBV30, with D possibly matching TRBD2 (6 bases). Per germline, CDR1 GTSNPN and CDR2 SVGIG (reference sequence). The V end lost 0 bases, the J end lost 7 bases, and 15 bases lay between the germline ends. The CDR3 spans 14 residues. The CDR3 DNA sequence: TGTGCCTGGAGTGTTAGCGGCATTGGGGGGACCCAGTACTTC. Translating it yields CAWSVSGIGGTQYF.

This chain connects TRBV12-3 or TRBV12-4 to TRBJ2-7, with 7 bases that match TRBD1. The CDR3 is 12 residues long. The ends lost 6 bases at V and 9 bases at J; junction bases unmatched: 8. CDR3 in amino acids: CASSHDRARQYF. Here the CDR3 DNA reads TGTGCCAGCAGCCACGACAGGGCCCGGCAGTACTTC.

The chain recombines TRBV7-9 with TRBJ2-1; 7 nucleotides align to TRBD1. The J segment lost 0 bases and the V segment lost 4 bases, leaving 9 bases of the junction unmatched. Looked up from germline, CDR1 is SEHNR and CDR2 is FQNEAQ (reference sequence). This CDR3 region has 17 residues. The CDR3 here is CASSSNRDSSSYNEQFF. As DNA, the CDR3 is TGTGCCAGCAGCTCCAACAGGGACAGTAGCTCCTACAATGAGCAGTTCTTC.

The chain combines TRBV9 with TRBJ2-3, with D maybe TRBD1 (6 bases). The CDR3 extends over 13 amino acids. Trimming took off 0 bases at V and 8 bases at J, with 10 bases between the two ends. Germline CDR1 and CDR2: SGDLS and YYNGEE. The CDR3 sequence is CASSVAGTLTQYF. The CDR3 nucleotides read TGTGCCAGCAGCGTAGCCGGGACACTTACGCAGTATTTT.